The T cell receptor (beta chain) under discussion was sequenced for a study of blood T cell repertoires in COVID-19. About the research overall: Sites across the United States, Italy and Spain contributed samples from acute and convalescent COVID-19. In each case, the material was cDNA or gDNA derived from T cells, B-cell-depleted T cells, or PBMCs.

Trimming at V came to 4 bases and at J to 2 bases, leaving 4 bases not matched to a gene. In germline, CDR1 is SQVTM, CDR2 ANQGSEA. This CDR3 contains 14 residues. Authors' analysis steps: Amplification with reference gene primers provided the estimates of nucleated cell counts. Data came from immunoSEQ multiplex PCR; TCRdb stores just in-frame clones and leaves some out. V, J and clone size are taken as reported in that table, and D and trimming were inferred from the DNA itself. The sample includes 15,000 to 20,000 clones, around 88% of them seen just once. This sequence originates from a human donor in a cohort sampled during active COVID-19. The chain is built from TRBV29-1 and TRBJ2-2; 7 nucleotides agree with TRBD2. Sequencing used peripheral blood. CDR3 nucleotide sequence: TGCAGCGTTGGTAAGCGGGAAAACACCGGGGAGCTGTTTTTT. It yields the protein CSVGKRENTGELFF.